This paragraph reports one TCR beta chain. Cohort 3 donors were reported recovered after two negative PCRs, clearance, or symptom resolution. Libraries were prepared by immunoSEQ multiplex PCR; TCRdb keeps only in-frame clonotypes and omits some of them. This sample carries approximately 380,000 clones, more than 75% of them seen once, and the ten largest clones take 1.2%. The data originate from a study of blood T cell repertoires in COVID-19. At the level of the study: The United States, Italy and Spain supplied acute and convalescent COVID-19 samples.

Between the trimmed V and J ends, which lost 0 bases and 5 bases, there was a span of 10 bases. From germline, CDR1 is LGHDT and CDR2 YNNKEL (reference sequence). This CDR3 region has 14 residues. This TCR came from a young woman who had recovered from COVID-19. This chain uses TRBV3-1 (or the pseudogene TRBV3-2) with TRBJ1-2, with no clear D. Sequenced material: PBMCs or T cells enriched from blood (not recorded which). The CDR3 region has the DNA TGTGCCAGCAGCCAAGATGGAGCAGCGTATGGCTACACCTTC. It codes for CASSQDGAAYGYTF.